What follows are 23 T cell receptor beta chains derived from one specimen sequenced in a study of blood T cell repertoires in COVID-19. Method: immunoSEQ multiplex PCR; TCRdb's copy keeps in-frame clones and lacks some. The sample yields approximately 140,000 clones, about 91% seen once. Sample: peripheral blood. These receptor sequences come from a human donor in a cohort sampled during active COVID-19.

The rearrangement links TRBV15 to TRBJ1-5; D is unclear. This CDR3 has 14 amino acids. Germline V gives CDR1 LNHNV, CDR2 YYDKDF (reference sequence). V dropped 9 bases and J dropped 0 bases, with 12 bases sitting between them. In DNA, the CDR3 is TGTGCCACGTTGGACTATTATAGCAATCAGCCCCAGCATTTT. Translation gives CATLDYYSNQPQHF.

The chain joins TRBV27 to TRBJ1-2; no clear D gene. V dropped 2 bases and J dropped 1 base, with 11 bases sitting between them. This CDR3 spans 15 amino acids. The germline V gene has CDR1 MNHEY and CDR2 SMNVEV (reference sequence). The CDR3 reads CASSLTGLGNYGYTF. CDR3 nucleotides: TGTGCCAGCAGTTTAACGGGGTTAGGTAACTATGGCTACACCTTC.

J is TRBJ1-2 and V is TRBV12-3 or TRBV12-4; 7 bases are a match to TRBD1. The J segment lost 3 bases and the V segment lost 6 bases, leaving 4 bases of the junction unmatched. This CDR3 is built from 13 residues. The CDR3 is CASRQGVYYGYTF. DNA of the CDR3: TGTGCCAGCAGGCAGGGGGTTTACTATGGCTACACCTTC.

The chain employs TRBV24-1 and TRBJ2-7; 9 bases match TRBD1. The CDR3 totals 14 residues. V gave up 7 bases and J gave up 0 bases; unmatched junction bases: 3. CDR1 and CDR2 (germline): KGHDR, SFDVKD. The CDR3 region is CATSSGQGSYEQYF. Written as DNA, the CDR3 is TGTGCCACCAGCTCGGGACAGGGCTCCTACGAGCAGTACTTC.

The chain has TRBV9 and TRBJ2-3; 12 bases line up with TRBD1. Germline V gene lookup returns CDR1 SGDLS and CDR2 YYNGEE. The CDR3 has 16 amino acids. The V segment lost 3 bases and the J segment 4 bases; nucleotides outside the gene matches: 6. CDR3 in amino acids: CASSGRDRGRSDTQYF. In DNA, the CDR3 is TGTGCCAGCAGCGGCCGGGACAGGGGGCGTTCAGATACGCAGTATTTT.

The chain employs TRBV9 and TRBJ1-4, with TRBD1 matching 8 bases. The V gene end was trimmed by 3 bases and the J gene end by 0 bases; junction bases not matched to a gene: 1. Germline V gene sequence: CDR1 SGDLS, CDR2 YYNGEE. This CDR3 comprises 15 residues. CDR3 region: CASSEQGATNEKLFF. CDR3 DNA: TGTGCCAGCAGCGAACAGGGGGCAACTAATGAAAAACTGTTTTTT.

The chain carries TRBV2 and TRBJ2-3, with unresolved D. CDR1 is SNHLY, CDR2 FYNNEI, per germline. V dropped 6 bases and J dropped 5 bases, with 6 bases sitting between them. CDR3 size: 11 residues. CDR3 sequence (DNA): TGTGCCAGCAGCTTAATAGATACGCAGTATTTT. It specifies CASSLIDTQYF.

This chain uses TRBV12-3 or TRBV12-4 with TRBJ2-4; 8 positions agree with TRBD1. Germline trimming cut 3 bases from V and 10 bases from J; bases unmatched to any gene: 5. The CDR3 is 13 residues long. The CDR3, as DNA: TGTGCCAGCAGTTTTGGGACAGGCGAAATTCAGTACTTC. Protein product: CASSFGTGEIQYF.

This chain links TRBV30 with TRBJ2-7, with 7 bases aligning to TRBD1. Looked up from germline, CDR1 is GTSNPN and CDR2 is SVGIG (reference sequence). Trimming at V came to 0 bases and at J to 7 bases, leaving 9 bases not matched to a gene. The CDR3 is 14 residues long. The CDR3 protein is CAWSVGGLLSEQYF. The CDR3 DNA sequence: TGTGCCTGGAGTGTAGGGGGCCTTCTAAGTGAGCAGTACTTC.

On this clone itself: This specimen includes other DNA sequences encoding the same CDR3. The chain combines TRBV4-1 with TRBJ2-2; weak D call: TRBD2 (6 bases). The CDR3 sequence is 15 residues long. Trimming stripped 0 bases from V and 6 bases from J, with 11 bases between. The germline gives CDR1 MGHRA, CDR2 YSYEKL. The CDR3, as DNA: TGCGCCAGCAGCCAAGACCCCTCGGGGGCCGGGGAGCTGTTTTTT. It codes for CASSQDPSGAGELFF.

The chain employs TRBV3-1 (or the pseudogene TRBV3-2) and TRBJ2-5; D possibly corresponds to TRBD2 (6 bases). This CDR3 has 15 residues. Germline assignment: CDR1 LGHDT and CDR2 YNNKEL (reference sequence). V was trimmed by 1 base and J by 4 bases, leaving 13 bases between them. The CDR3 region has the DNA TGTGCCAGCAGCCAAGGAGCGGGTAAGGTAGAGACCCAGTACTTC. Translated: CASSQGAGKVETQYF.

This chain uses TRBV27 with TRBJ2-3, with 9 bases lining up with TRBD2. Per germline, CDR1 MNHEY and CDR2 SMNVEV (reference sequence). This CDR3 spans 16 amino acids. V lost 5 bases, J lost 3 bases, and 9 bases stayed unmatched. The CDR3 region is CASSRGSGGITDTQYF. The CDR3 DNA reads TGTGCCAGCAGTAGGGGTAGCGGGGGAATTACAGATACGCAGTATTTT.

The rearrangement links TRBV7-2 to TRBJ2-7, with TRBD1 matching over 12 bases. This CDR3 has 16 residues. The germline CDR1 and CDR2 sequences are SGHTA and FQGNSA. After removal of 0 bases from V and 0 bases from J, the junction contained 0 bases not matched to a gene. CDR3 coding DNA: TGTGCCAGCAGCTTAGCGGGACAGGGGGCCTCCTACGAGCAGTACTTC. Translating it yields CASSLAGQGASYEQYF.

The chain links TRBV30 to TRBJ2-1; TRBD2 matches 8 bases. J gave up 3 bases and V 7 bases, and 8 bases lay outside the gene matches. Germline CDR1 GTSNPN, CDR2 SVGIG (reference sequence). The CDR3 has 14 residues. The CDR3 here is CASTSGGHYNEQFF. In DNA form, the CDR3 reads TGTGCCTCTACCAGCGGGGGTCACTACAATGAGCAGTTCTTC.

The V gene is TRBV6-4, the J gene TRBJ2-3, with 7 bases that match TRBD2. Germline loops: CDR1 MRHNA, CDR2 SNTAGT. The CDR3 is 14 amino acids. V lost 3 bases to trimming and J lost 6 bases; unmatched junction nucleotides: 6. The CDR3 DNA sequence: TGTGCCAGCAGTGAGACTAGCTCTGGGGATACGCAGTATTTT. Its translation: CASSETSSGDTQYF.

The chain carries TRBV9 and TRBJ2-2; 9 bases align to TRBD2. After removal of 0 bases from V and 4 bases from J, the junction contained 4 bases not matched to a gene. CDR1 and CDR2 (germline): SGDLS, YYNGEE. The CDR3 runs 16 residues. The CDR3 spells CASSVVAGAITGELFF. CDR3 DNA sequence: TGTGCCAGCAGCGTAGTAGCGGGGGCCATCACCGGGGAGCTGTTTTTT.

This clone has a single count. V gene TRBV5-1 combines with J gene TRBJ2-7; weak D call: TRBD2 (6 bases). This CDR3 comprises 14 residues. Trimming cost V 5 bases and J 3 bases, with 15 bases left between them. Looked up from germline, CDR1 is SGHRS and CDR2 is YFSETQ. The CDR3 loop is CASRAGADYYEQYF. For the CDR3, the DNA is TGCGCCAGCAGAGCCGGGGCGGACTACTACGAGCAGTACTTC.

CDR3 coding DNA: TGTGCCAGCAGTGAGGGACAGGGGGCCGGCACAGATACGCAGTATTTT. Residues: CASSEGQGAGTDTQYF. The rearrangement uses TRBV2 and TRBJ2-3; 12 positions agree with TRBD1. V dropped 3 bases and J dropped 1; count of bases not matched to a gene: 2. This CDR3 is 16 amino acids long. Germline CDR1 is SNHLY and CDR2 is FYNNEI.

V usage is TRBV6-1 and J usage is TRBJ2-3, with TRBD2 identical over 7 bases. Germline values: CDR1 MNHNS, CDR2 SASEGT. Trimming at V came to 3 bases and at J to 0 bases, leaving 6 bases not matched to a gene. This CDR3 has 16 amino acids. CDR3 nucleotide sequence: TGTGCCAGCAGTGACCCGGGGGGAACTAGCACAGATACGCAGTATTTT. It translates to CASSDPGGTSTDTQYF.

This clone was detected only a few times. The rearrangement links TRBV25-1 to TRBJ2-1, with no clear D. CDR3 length: 15 residues. Germline assignment: CDR1 MGHDK and CDR2 SYGVNS. V was cut by 1 base and J by 4 bases, with 11 bases left in between. CDR3 residues: CASSELGRAYNEQFF. CDR3 coding DNA: TGTGCCAGCAGTGAATTGGGTAGAGCGTACAATGAGCAGTTCTTC.

The rearrangement uses TRBV6-2 or TRBV6-3 and TRBJ1-6, with TRBD1 matching 7 bases. The CDR3 contains 14 residues. Germline-derived CDR1 and CDR2 are MNHEY and SVGEGT. The V segment lost 5 bases and the J segment 10 bases; nucleotides outside the gene matches: 8. The CDR3 sequence is CASSPTGVESPLHF. The DNA for the CDR3 is TGTGCCAGCAGTCCAACAGGGGTGGAATCACCCCTCCACTTT.

The genes are TRBV7-8 and TRBJ2-3; TRBD1 aligns across 8 bases. After removal of 5 bases from V and 4 bases from J, the junction contained 14 bases not matched to a gene. The germline V gene encodes CDR1 SGHVS and CDR2 FQNEAQ. The CDR3 sequence is 17 residues long. Here the CDR3 reads CASSIYWDRKVSDTQYF. The CDR3 region has the DNA TGTGCCAGCAGCATATACTGGGACAGGAAAGTGTCAGATACGCAGTATTTT. Based on the CDR3 plus reference TRBV7-8 and TRBJ2-3, the full variable domain is GAGVSQSPRYKVAKRGQDVALRCDPISGHVSLFWYQQALGQGPEFLTYFQNEAQLDKSGLPSDRFFAERPEGSVSTLKIQRTQQEDSAVYLCASSIYWDRKVSDTQYFGPGTRLTVL.

The rearrangement uses TRBV27 and TRBJ2-7; TRBD1 is a possible D gene (6 bases). The V gene's germline CDR1 is MNHEY and CDR2 SMNVEV (reference sequence). Between the trimmed V and J ends, which lost 5 bases and 0 bases, there was a span of 8 bases. The CDR3 loop spans 13 amino acids. The CDR3: CASSRTVSYEQYF. The CDR3 DNA is TGTGCCAGCAGTCGGACAGTCTCCTACGAGCAGTACTTC.